The 5 T cell receptor beta chains in this list originate from one sample, sequenced in a study of cytomegalovirus exposure and HLA in healthy donors. Primers for the PCR totalled 60 Vbeta and 13 Jbeta. The assay was immunoSEQ multiplex PCR, and TCRdb's table has in-frame clones only and misses some. The data contain some 150,000 clones, roughly four fifths of them singletons. The specimen sequenced was PBMCs. These TCRs come from a woman younger than 30 in good health and CMV-seropositive.

This clone was found once. This chain links TRBV7-9 with TRBJ1-1; a weak D match, TRBD1 (5 bases). Deletions cut 3 bases from V and 10 bases from J, with 9 bases between. Germline V gives CDR1 SEHNR, CDR2 FQNEAQ (reference sequence). This CDR3 has 11 residues. In DNA, the CDR3 is TGTGCCAGCAGCTTGGGTACAGGAGCTTTCTTT. This translates into CASSLGTGAFF.

Note on this clone: Other nucleotide sequences in the sample specify the same CDR3. The rearrangement links TRBV4-1 to TRBJ2-5; 7 bases match TRBD2. Germline values: CDR1 MGHRA, CDR2 YSYEKL. J gave up 5 bases and V 1 base, and 1 base lay outside the gene matches. This CDR3 comprises 13 residues. CDR3 sequence: CASSQVGGETQYF. DNA of the CDR3: TGCGCCAGCAGCCAAGTGGGGGGGGAGACCCAGTACTTC.

This chain links TRBV5-1 with TRBJ2-5; TRBD1 is a possible D gene (6 bases). The germline V gene encodes CDR1 SGHRS and CDR2 YFSETQ. The V end lost 3 bases, the J end lost 4 bases, and 13 bases lay between the germline ends. The CDR3 has 14 amino acids. The CDR3 DNA reads as TGCGCCAGCAGCTGGGGGCAGGGGAGAGAGACCCAGTACTTC. This codes for CASSWGQGRETQYF.

The chain couples TRBV6-1 to TRBJ1-2; D remains unclear. Between the trimmed V and J ends, which lost 11 bases and 2 bases, there was a span of 15 bases. The CDR3 is 13 amino acids. Per the germline V gene, CDR1 is MNHNS and CDR2 is SASEGT. CDR3 sequence: CAVNRNMNYGYTF. Written as DNA, the CDR3 is TGTGCCGTCAACCGTAACATGAACTATGGCTACACCTTC.

The chain joins TRBV7-6 to TRBJ2-1, with D perhaps matching TRBD2 (5 bases). The CDR3 totals 15 residues. The V and J ends lost 4 bases and 4 bases respectively, with 14 bases between them. Germline V gene sequence: CDR1 SGHVS, CDR2 FNYEAQ. CDR3 bases: TGTGCCAGCAGCTCCCCCGGACGGACTTACAATGAGCAGTTCTTC. This codes for CASSSPGRTYNEQFF. The full variable domain, its missing parts supplied by reference TRBV7-6 and TRBJ2-1, is GAGVSQSPRYKVTKRGQDVALRCDPISGHVSLYWYRQALGQGPEFLTYFNYEAQQDKSGLPNDRFSAERPEGSISTLTIQRTEQRDSAMYRCASSSPGRTYNEQFFGPGTRLTVL.